The rows below give T cell receptor beta chains drawn from one sample of a study of shared clonotypes between healthy human individuals. The table came from immunoSEQ multiplex PCR; TCRdb's copy has only in-frame clones and leaves some out. Here the sample spans about 2 million clones, about 95% being singletons. Material: naive CD4+ T cells sorted from blood. The receptors here all came from a man between 18 and 35 years old in good health. CDR3s include the opening cysteine and the closing phenylalanine or tryptophan. A D gene is named only where the DNA matches it firmly. For some rows the clone size is stated as once, few or many, or as a class when expanded; others skip it.

J gene: TRBJ2-2; clone size: .; V gene: TRBV14; D gene: .; CDR3 DNA: TGTGCCAGCAGCCAAGGATACCCTGGGGAGCTGTTTTTT; CDR3 protein: CASSQGYPGELFF
J gene: TRBJ1-5; clone size: .; V gene: TRBV28; D gene: .; CDR3 DNA: TGTGCCAGCAGCCAGGGATTCGGGAATCAGCCCCAGCATTTT; CDR3 protein: CASSQGFGNQPQHF
J gene: TRBJ1-3; clone size: .; V gene: TRBV11-3; D gene: .; CDR3 DNA: TGTGCCAGCAGCTCAAGCTACTCTGGAAACACCATATATTTT; CDR3 protein: CASSSSYSGNTIYF
J gene: TRBJ2-7; clone size: .; V gene: TRBV29-1; D gene: .; CDR3 DNA: TGCAGCGTTTGGGGCGGTTCCATTGGCGTCTACGAGCAGTACTTC; CDR3 protein: CSVWGGSIGVYEQYF
J gene: TRBJ2-7; clone size: .; V gene: TRBV18; D gene: .; CDR3 DNA: TGTGCCAGCTCAGAACCGGGGTGGGTGAGCTCCTACGAGCAGTACTTC; CDR3 protein: CASSEPGWVSSYEQYF
J gene: TRBJ1-1; clone size: .; V gene: TRBV5-5; D gene: .; CDR3 DNA: TGTGCCAGCAGCTTGGCGAGGGTCACTGAAGCTTTCTTT; CDR3 protein: CASSLARVTEAFF
J gene: TRBJ1-4; clone size: .; V gene: TRBV19; D gene: .; CDR3 DNA: TGTGCCAGTGGGGCAGCTTTTAATGAAAAACTGTTTTTT; CDR3 protein: CASGAAFNEKLFF
J gene: TRBJ2-7; clone size: .; V gene: TRBV18; D gene: .; CDR3 DNA: TGTGCCAGCTCACCCTGGGACGGTTACGAGCAGTACTTC; CDR3 protein: CASSPWDGYEQYF
J gene: TRBJ1-2; clone size: .; V gene: TRBV5-1; D gene: .; CDR3 DNA: TGCGCCAGCAGCTTGGAAGGAATTGGCTATGGCTACACCTTC; CDR3 protein: CASSLEGIGYGYTF
J gene: TRBJ1-5; clone size: once; V gene: TRBV6-1; D gene: .; CDR3 DNA: TGTGCCAGCGTCACAGGGCACTATAGCAATCAGCCCCAGCATTTT; CDR3 protein: CASVTGHYSNQPQHF
J gene: TRBJ1-5; clone size: .; V gene: TRBV18; D gene: TRBD1; CDR3 DNA: TGTGCCAGCTCAACAGGGGACTCAGGAGGTCAGCCCCAGCATTTT; CDR3 protein: CASSTGDSGGQPQHF
J gene: TRBJ1-3; clone size: .; V gene: TRBV30; D gene: .; CDR3 DNA: TGTGCCTGGAATACCGAAAACACCATATATTTT; CDR3 protein: CAWNTENTIYF
J gene: TRBJ1-1; clone size: .; V gene: TRBV29-1; D gene: .; CDR3 DNA: TGCAGCGTCACAAACGGGGGCGCGACTCGAGCTTTCTTT; CDR3 protein: CSVTNGGATRAFF
J gene: TRBJ1-5; clone size: .; V gene: TRBV14; D gene: .; CDR3 DNA: TGTGCCAGCAGTCGCCGTGAGGGAGATACCCTCTATAGCAATCAGCCCCAGCATTTT; CDR3 protein: CASSRREGDTLYSNQPQHF
J gene: TRBJ2-3; clone size: .; V gene: TRBV13; D gene: .; CDR3 DNA: TGTGCCAGCAGCTTACCAGGCACAGATACGCAGTATTTT; CDR3 protein: CASSLPGTDTQYF
J gene: TRBJ2-5; clone size: .; V gene: TRBV9; D gene: .; CDR3 DNA: TGTGCCAGCAGCGCCAGCCTAGCGTTGGAGACCCAGTACTTC; CDR3 protein: CASSASLALETQYF
J gene: TRBJ2-7; clone size: .; V gene: TRBV7-9; D gene: .; CDR3 DNA: TGTGCCAGCAGCCCGAACAGGGACCCTGGGGAGCAGTACTTC; CDR3 protein: CASSPNRDPGEQYF
J gene: TRBJ1-2; clone size: .; V gene: TRBV28; D gene: .; CDR3 DNA: TGTGCCAGCACTCGACAGGAGGGAGGCTACACCTTC; CDR3 protein: CASTRQEGGYTF
J gene: TRBJ2-7; clone size: .; V gene: TRBV6-6; D gene: .; CDR3 DNA: TGTGCCAGCCGCCGGGGTGGCCGGGAATACGAGCAGTACTTC; CDR3 protein: CASRRGGREYEQYF
J gene: TRBJ2-3; clone size: .; V gene: TRBV5-1; D gene: .; CDR3 DNA: TGCGCCAGCAGATCGACGGGGGGCAGCACAGATACGCAGTATTTT; CDR3 protein: CASRSTGGSTDTQYF
J gene: TRBJ2-5; clone size: .; V gene: TRBV5-1; D gene: .; CDR3 DNA: TGCGCCAGCAGCTTGAAGGGTTCAGAGACCCAGTACTTC; CDR3 protein: CASSLKGSETQYF
J gene: TRBJ1-6; clone size: .; V gene: TRBV4-1; D gene: .; CDR3 DNA: TGCGCCAGCAGCCAAGTGGTGGGGGCCAATTCACCCCTCCACTTT; CDR3 protein: CASSQVVGANSPLHF
J gene: TRBJ2-5; clone size: .; V gene: TRBV13; D gene: TRBD1; CDR3 DNA: TGTGCCAGCAGCCCATTGGACAGGGGTGTGGGAGTGGAGACCCAGTACTTC; CDR3 protein: CASSPLDRGVGVETQYF
J gene: TRBJ2-1; clone size: .; V gene: TRBV6-6; D gene: TRBD2; CDR3 DNA: TGTGCCAGCAGTTACTCGTCAGAACTAGCGGAGCAGTTCTTC; CDR3 protein: CASSYSSELAEQFF
J gene: TRBJ2-1; clone size: .; V gene: TRBV5-4; D gene: .; CDR3 DNA: TGTGCCAGCAGCTCTCGCGACGGAGATGAGCAGTTCTTC; CDR3 protein: CASSSRDGDEQFF
J gene: TRBJ2-4; clone size: .; V gene: TRBV6-5; D gene: .; CDR3 DNA: TGTGCCAGCAGCCAGGGGGTTCGGGGGAACATTCAGTACTTC; CDR3 protein: CASSQGVRGNIQYF
J gene: TRBJ2-5; clone size: .; V gene: TRBV7-2; D gene: TRBD2; CDR3 DNA: TGTGCCAGCAGCCTAGGCGGTAGCGGGAAGCAAGAGACCCAGTACTTC; CDR3 protein: CASSLGGSGKQETQYF
J gene: TRBJ2-3; clone size: .; V gene: TRBV7-2; D gene: TRBD2; CDR3 DNA: TGTGCCAGCAGCTTACGGCCGGGGGGGCCAGATACGCAGTATTTT; CDR3 protein: CASSLRPGGPDTQYF
J gene: TRBJ2-3; clone size: .; V gene: TRBV5-6; D gene: TRBD1; CDR3 DNA: TGTGCCAGCAGCTTGGTCCCCGACAGGGCTAAAGATACGCAGTATTTT; CDR3 protein: CASSLVPDRAKDTQYF
J gene: TRBJ2-7; clone size: .; V gene: TRBV6-6; D gene: .; CDR3 DNA: TGTGCCAGCAGTTACGTAGGGAGCGCCTCCTACGAGCAGTACTTC; CDR3 protein: CASSYVGSASYEQYF